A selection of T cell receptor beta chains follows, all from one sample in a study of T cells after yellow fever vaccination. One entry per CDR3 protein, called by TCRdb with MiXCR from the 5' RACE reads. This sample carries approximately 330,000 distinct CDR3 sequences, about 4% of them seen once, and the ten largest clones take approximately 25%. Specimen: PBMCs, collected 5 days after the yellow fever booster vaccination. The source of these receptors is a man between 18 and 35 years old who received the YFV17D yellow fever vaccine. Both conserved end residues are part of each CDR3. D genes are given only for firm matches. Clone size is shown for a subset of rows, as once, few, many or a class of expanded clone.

CASSLSNHGAFF | TGTGCCAGCAGTTTATCAAATCACGGGGCTTTCTTT | TRBJ1-1 | . | . | TRBV28
CASSAHGRVEQFF | TGCGCCAGCAGCGCCCACGGGAGGGTTGAGCAGTTCTTC | TRBJ2-1 | . | TRBD2 | TRBV5-1
CASSLNSQGKNQPQHF | TGTGCCAGCAGTTTAAACTCTCAGGGGAAAAATCAGCCCCAGCATTTT | TRBJ1-5 | . | . | TRBV27
CSARDRAYLSSYNSPLHF | TGCAGTGCTAGAGATCGAGCCTACCTTAGCTCCTATAATTCACCCCTCCACTTT | TRBJ1-6 | . | . | TRBV20-1
CASSFPQASRETQYF | TGCGCCAGCAGCTTCCCGCAAGCCTCCAGGGAGACCCAGTACTTC | TRBJ2-5 | few | . | TRBV5-1
CASSSPRGGAKDEQFF | TGTGCCAGCAGCTCGCCCCGGGGGGGGGCCAAGGATGAGCAGTTCTTC | TRBJ2-1 | many | TRBD2 | TRBV7-2
CASSQQETSHNEQFF | TGTGCCAGCAGCCAACAAGAGACTAGCCACAATGAGCAGTTCTTC | TRBJ2-1 | . | TRBD2 | TRBV3-1
CASSYSIRQESGYTF | TGTGCCAGCAGTTACTCGATCCGCCAGGAGAGCGGCTACACCTTC | TRBJ1-2 | few | . | TRBV6-5
CASSKIDRGLETQYF | TGTGCCAGCAGTAAGATCGACAGGGGGCTGGAGACCCAGTACTTC | TRBJ2-5 | few | TRBD1 | TRBV6-6
CASSRWGAGEQYF | TGTGCCAGCAGCCGGTGGGGGGCAGGGGAGCAGTACTTC | TRBJ2-7 | . | . | TRBV7-2
CAAQTSGEGGELFF | TGTGCCGCTCAAACTAGCGGTGAGGGTGGGGAGCTGTTTTTT | TRBJ2-2 | . | TRBD2 | TRBV5-4
CSVEDWGGGHSASDTQYF | TGCAGCGTTGAAGATTGGGGCGGGGGACATAGCGCATCAGATACGCAGTATTTT | TRBJ2-3 | few | . | TRBV29-1
CASTLRVAGPSTNEKLFF | TGTGCCAGCACCCTCCGGGTGGCGGGGCCATCAACTAATGAAAAACTGTTTTTT | TRBJ1-4 | few | . | TRBV7-9
CASSQVFSVANYGYTF | TGTGCCAGCAGCCAAGTTTTCTCGGTAGCTAACTATGGCTACACCTTC | TRBJ1-2 | few | . | TRBV3-1
CASSQAGRVNEQFF | TGTGCCAGCAGCCAAGCAGGCCGGGTCAATGAGCAGTTCTTC | TRBJ2-1 | . | . | TRBV3-1
CASSQGQGRGGYTF | TGCGCCAGCAGCCAAGGACAGGGGAGAGGTGGCTACACCTTC | TRBJ1-2 | . | TRBD1 | TRBV4-3
CASSPSGTEAFF | TGTGCCAGCAGCCCAAGCGGGACTGAAGCTTTCTTT | TRBJ1-1 | few | . | TRBV12-3/TRBV12-4
CASRGGRGDPKGTEAFF | TGCGCCAGCAGGGGGGGCAGGGGCGACCCCAAGGGTACTGAAGCTTTCTTT | TRBJ1-1 | many | . | TRBV10-2
CASSRMGNYGYTF | TGTGCCAGCAGTCGTATGGGTAACTATGGCTACACCTTC | TRBJ1-2 | few | . | TRBV12-3/TRBV12-4
CASSYGTANSGNTIYF | TGCGCCAGCAGCTACGGGACAGCAAACTCTGGAAACACCATATATTTT | TRBJ1-3 | many | TRBD1 | TRBV4-3
CASRSNGVQPQHF | TGTGCCAGCAGGTCAAATGGGGTTCAGCCCCAGCATTTT | TRBJ1-5 | few | . | TRBV28
CSAINQGDTQYF | TGCAGTGCGATAAATCAGGGAGATACGCAGTATTTT | TRBJ2-3 | many | . | TRBV20-1
CAISEERVQYF | TGTGCCATCAGTGAGGAGAGGGTTCAGTACTTC | TRBJ2-4 | many | . | TRBV10-3
CSARPAPDVNSPLHF | TGCAGTGCTAGACCCGCACCAGACGTGAATTCACCCCTCCACTTT | TRBJ1-6 | few | . | TRBV20-1
CASSKRTGVNTGELFF | TGTGCCAGCAGTAAACGGACAGGGGTGAACACCGGGGAGCTGTTTTTT | TRBJ2-2 | few | TRBD1 | TRBV25-1
CATQRGGSTDTQYF | TGCGCCACCCAACGGGGCGGTAGCACAGATACGCAGTATTTT | TRBJ2-3 | few | . | TRBV10-2
CAISESGPGTQYF | TGTGCCATCAGTGAGTCAGGTCCTGGGACCCAGTACTTC | TRBJ2-5 | . | . | TRBV10-3
CATSRGSRPLNTEAFF | TGTGCCACCAGCAGAGGAAGCCGACCGTTGAACACTGAAGCTTTCTTT | TRBJ1-1 | few | . | TRBV15
CSARDPGTGGMEAFF | TGCAGTGCTAGAGATCCCGGGACAGGGGGCATGGAAGCTTTCTTT | TRBJ1-1 | many | TRBD1 | TRBV20-1
CASSLRQDTEAFF | TGTGCCAGCAGCTTACGACAGGACACTGAAGCTTTCTTT | TRBJ1-1 | many | . | TRBV7-2
CASSPLGGTKANYGYTF | TGTGCCAGCAGTCCCCTTGGTGGGACCAAAGCTAACTATGGCTACACCTTC | TRBJ1-2 | many | . | TRBV2
CASSLWAYDPTEAFF | TGTGCCAGCAGCTTATGGGCATACGATCCGACTGAAGCTTTCTTT | TRBJ1-1 | . | . | TRBV7-9
CSARDAVGADTQYF | TGCAGTGCTAGAGATGCAGTGGGGGCAGATACGCAGTATTTT | TRBJ2-3 | many | . | TRBV20-1
CASSLTGVGLAKNIQYF | TGTGCCAGCAGTCTTACAGGGGTGGGCCTAGCCAAAAACATTCAGTACTTC | TRBJ2-4 | many | TRBD1 | TRBV2
CASSHRGDSPLHF | TGTGCCAGCAGCCACAGGGGGGATTCACCCCTCCACTTT | TRBJ1-6 | many | TRBD1 | TRBV9
CASSEAISGNTIYF | TGTGCCAGCAGTGAAGCCATCTCTGGAAACACCATATATTTT | TRBJ1-3 | . | . | TRBV6-1
CASSPLEGVKNIQYF | TGTGCCAGCAGCCCCCTGGAAGGGGTCAAAAACATTCAGTACTTC | TRBJ2-4 | . | . | TRBV7-6
CASSPTERGLEDTQYF | TGTGCCAGCAGCCCGACGGAGAGGGGGCTTGAGGATACGCAGTATTTT | TRBJ2-3 | once | TRBD1 | TRBV7-9
CAWTRRGGVTDTQYF | TGTGCCTGGACGAGGCGGGGGGGCGTCACAGATACGCAGTATTTT | TRBJ2-3 | few | TRBD2 | TRBV30
CATSDQSQGTTDTQYF | TGTGCCACCAGTGACCAATCACAGGGGACCACAGATACGCAGTATTTT | TRBJ2-3 | few | TRBD1 | TRBV24-1
CASRSTDRYGYTF | TGTGCCAGCAGATCGACAGACCGCTATGGCTACACCTTC | TRBJ1-2 | . | . | TRBV6-6
CASSLGHSTSYGYTF | TGTGCCAGCAGCTTAGGGCACAGCACAAGCTATGGCTACACCTTC | TRBJ1-2 | . | . | TRBV7-9
CSATGPGDEKLFF | TGCAGTGCTACCGGGCCGGGGGATGAAAAACTGTTTTTT | TRBJ1-4 | . | . | TRBV20-1
CASSQGTGGVLDTQYF | TGCGCCAGCAGCCAGGGGACAGGGGGAGTTCTTGATACGCAGTATTTT | TRBJ2-3 | . | TRBD1 | TRBV4-3
CAAGGSGLHGYTF | TGTGCCGCAGGAGGGTCAGGTCTTCATGGCTACACCTTC | TRBJ1-2 | few | . | TRBV7-9
CASSSFEASYEQYF | TGCGCCAGCAGCTCCTTCGAGGCCTCCTACGAGCAGTACTTC | TRBJ2-7 | many | . | TRBV5-1
CATSDTTSGAPRVFF | TGTGCCACCAGTGACACGACTAGCGGGGCCCCGAGGGTGTTCTTC | TRBJ2-1 | few | TRBD2 | TRBV24-1
CASSLALWGGQETQYF | TGCGCCAGCAGCTTGGCACTGTGGGGGGGCCAAGAGACCCAGTACTTC | TRBJ2-5 | few | TRBD2 | TRBV5-1
CASSGTVDTQYF | TGCGCCAGCAGTGGGACAGTGGATACGCAGTATTTT | TRBJ2-3 | many | . | TRBV10-2
CASSQVGASPQHF | TGTGCCAGCAGCCAAGTTGGTGCCTCCCCCCAGCATTTT | TRBJ1-5 | few | . | TRBV4-2
CASSQRQDTEAFF | TGTGCCAGCAGCCAACGACAGGACACTGAAGCTTTCTTT | TRBJ1-1 | few | . | TRBV7-2
CASSWDRGSDYGYTF | TGCGCCAGCAGCTGGGACAGGGGCTCCGACTATGGCTACACCTTC | TRBJ1-2 | many | TRBD1 | TRBV5-1
CSARAGTGGAGNQPQHF | TGCAGTGCTAGAGCCGGGACAGGGGGCGCCGGCAATCAGCCCCAGCATTTT | TRBJ1-5 | . | TRBD1 | TRBV20-1
CASKAVERGGLPEQFF | TGCGCCAGCAAGGCAGTGGAGCGGGGGGGCCTCCCTGAGCAGTTCTTC | TRBJ2-1 | few | TRBD2 | TRBV5-1